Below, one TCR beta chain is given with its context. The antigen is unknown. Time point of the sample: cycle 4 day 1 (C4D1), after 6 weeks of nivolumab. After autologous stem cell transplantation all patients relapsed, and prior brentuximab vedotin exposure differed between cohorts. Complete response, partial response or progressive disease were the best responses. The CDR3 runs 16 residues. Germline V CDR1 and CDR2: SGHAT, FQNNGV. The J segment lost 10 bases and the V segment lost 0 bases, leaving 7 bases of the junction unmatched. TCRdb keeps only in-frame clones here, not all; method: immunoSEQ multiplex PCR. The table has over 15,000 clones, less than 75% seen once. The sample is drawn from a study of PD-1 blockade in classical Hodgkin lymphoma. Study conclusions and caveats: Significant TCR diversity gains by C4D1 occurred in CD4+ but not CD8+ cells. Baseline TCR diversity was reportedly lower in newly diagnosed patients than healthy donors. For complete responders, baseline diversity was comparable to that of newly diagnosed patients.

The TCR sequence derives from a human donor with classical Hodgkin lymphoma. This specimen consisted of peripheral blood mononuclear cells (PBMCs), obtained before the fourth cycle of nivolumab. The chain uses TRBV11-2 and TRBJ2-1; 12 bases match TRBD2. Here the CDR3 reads CASSLDWTSGTGEQFF. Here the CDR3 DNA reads TGTGCCAGCAGCTTAGATTGGACTAGCGGGACAGGGGAGCAGTTCTTC.